This T cell receptor (beta chain) was profiled in a study of cytomegalovirus exposure and HLA in healthy donors. Amplification used 60 Vbeta primers and 13 Jbeta primers. Clones were read by immunoSEQ multiplex PCR, and TCRdb kept only the in-frame ones, dropping some. This sample's table reports 90,000 to 150,000 clones. This CDR3 has 12 residues. Trimming shortened V by 5 bases and J by 4 bases, and 6 bases separated the two germline ends. The germline CDR1 and CDR2 sequences are KGHSH and LQKENI. Concerning this clone itself: As yet, its antigen is unknown.

The study's findings and limits: Specificity of a few CMV-associated chains for CMV antigens was verified in vitro.

The V gene is TRBV18, the J gene TRBJ2-1; maybe TRBD2 (5 bases). The sample consisted of PBMCs. This sequence originates from a man younger than 35 in good health and CMV-seronegative. The CDR3 coding sequence is TGTGCCAGCTCAACGGGGTACAATGAGCAGTTCTTC. Residues: CASSTGYNEQFF.